The rows below give T cell receptor beta chains drawn from one sample of a study of PD-1 blockade in classical Hodgkin lymphoma. Profiling relied on immunoSEQ multiplex PCR, and the TCRdb table lists in-frame clones only, not all of them. The sample has approximately 29,000 clones; 82% are singletons. The sequenced sample was peripheral blood mononuclear cells (PBMCs), obtained before the fourth cycle of nivolumab. The receptors derive from a human donor with classical Hodgkin lymphoma. Each CDR3 is given with its conserved first and last residue. The order of the fields is V gene, D gene, clone size, J gene, CDR3 DNA, CDR3 protein. D genes are given only for firm matches. The size field is filled for only some rows; it gives once, few, many or a size class.

TRBV7-3	NA	NA	TRBJ1-5	TGTGCCAGCAGCTTAGTCTGCTTACGCGAACGGCCCCAGCATTTT	CASSLVCLRERPQHF
TRBV27	NA	NA	TRBJ1-2	TGTGCCAGCAGTTTAAAGGCCAGCTACCATGGCTACACCTTC	CASSLKASYHGYTF
TRBV19	NA	NA	TRBJ1-1	TGTGCCAGTAGTAGAAGGGACGTGAACACTGAAGCTTTCTTT	CASSRRDVNTEAFF
TRBV7-2	TRBD2	once	TRBJ2-5	TGTGCCAGCACCGTACACCCCGGGACTAGCGGGACCCAGTACTTC	CASTVHPGTSGTQYF
TRBV19	NA	NA	TRBJ1-2	TGTGCCAGTAGTATAGGAGGCGGAGGCTACACCTTC	CASSIGGGGYTF
TRBV4-2	NA	NA	TRBJ2-5	TGTGCCAGCAGCCAAGTCAGGGGCTACCGTGAGACCCAGTACTTC	CASSQVRGYRETQYF
TRBV6-5	NA	NA	TRBJ2-3	TGTGCCAGCAGTCGGGGGACAGATACGCAGTATTTT	CASSRGTDTQYF
TRBV9	TRBD1	few	TRBJ1-5	TGTGCCAGCAGCGCGACAGGGGGGAGCAATCAGCCCCAGCATTTT	CASSATGGSNQPQHF
TRBV28	NA	NA	TRBJ2-1	TGTGCCAGCAGCCCCAGGGGGGGTGAGCAGTTCTTC	CASSPRGGEQFF
TRBV28	NA	NA	TRBJ2-7	TGTGCCAGCAGTTCCGACCTTTCCTTCGAGAGGGTAGTTAACTACGAGCAGTACTTC	CASSSDLSFERVVNYEQYF
TRBV5-1	NA	NA	TRBJ1-1	TGCGCCAGCAGTAGCTCCATGAACACTGAAGCTTTCTTT	CASSSSMNTEAFF
TRBV19	TRBD1	few	TRBJ1-4	TGTGCCAGTAGGAGAGGGGACAGGGGTCGTGAAAAACTGTTTTTT	CASRRGDRGREKLFF
TRBV27	TRBD2	NA	TRBJ2-2	TGTGCCAGCAGTTTATATCTAGCGGGGAGCACCGGGGAGCTGTTTTTT	CASSLYLAGSTGELFF
TRBV4-2	TRBD1	NA	TRBJ1-1	TGTGCCAGCAGCCCCCAGGGGGCGGAGAGCACTGAAGCTTTCTTT	CASSPQGAESTEAFF
TRBV29-1	TRBD1	NA	TRBJ2-5	TGCAGCGTTGCCCGGGACAGGGGGCAGCAAGCCCAGTACTTC	CSVARDRGQQAQYF
TRBV11-2	NA	NA	TRBJ1-2	TGTGCCAGCAGCTTACAGGTTAACTATGGCTACACCTTC	CASSLQVNYGYTF
TRBV5-1	NA	NA	TRBJ1-2	TGCGCCAGCAGCTTACTCCCAACCGGGGAGAGAGGCTACACCTTC	CASSLLPTGERGYTF
TRBV6-1	NA	few	TRBJ1-5	TGTGCCAGCAGTGAAGTGTACAATCAGCCCCAGCATTTT	CASSEVYNQPQHF
TRBV9	NA	NA	TRBJ2-3	TGTGCCAGCAGCGTAGTTTCGCGGGATACGCAGTATTTT	CASSVVSRDTQYF
TRBV10-3	NA	NA	TRBJ1-2	TGTGCCATCAGTGAGTCGAGGACGGAGGGGGGCTACACCTTC	CAISESRTEGGYTF
TRBV29-1	NA	NA	TRBJ1-3	TGCAGCGTTCCGGCAGACTCTGGAAACACCATATATTTT	CSVPADSGNTIYF
TRBV7-3	NA	NA	TRBJ2-3	TGTGCCAGCAGCACGGGACCGGGGGCGGATACGCAGTATTTT	CASSTGPGADTQYF
TRBV28	NA	NA	TRBJ2-5	TGTGCCAGCAGTTTCCCCCCGGGGGAGACCCAGTACTTC	CASSFPPGETQYF
TRBV5-1	TRBD2	NA	TRBJ2-3	TGCGCCAGCAGATCTCGGCTAGCGGGGGACACAGATACGCAGTATTTT	CASRSRLAGDTDTQYF
TRBV18	NA	NA	TRBJ2-1	TGTGCCAGCTCACCTTCAGCCAATGAGCAGTTCTTC	CASSPSANEQFF
TRBV28	NA	NA	TRBJ2-1	TGTGCCAGCATTGATCCGGGGTTCGCCTACAATGAGCAGTTCTTC	CASIDPGFAYNEQFF
TRBV7-2	NA	NA	TRBJ2-2	TGTGCCAGCAGCCTAATGGGTCCCGGGGAGCTGTTTTTT	CASSLMGPGELFF
TRBV11-1	NA	NA	TRBJ1-6	TGTGCCAGCAGCTCCGGACGGAGCTATAATTCACCCCTCCACTTT	CASSSGRSYNSPLHF
TRBV10-3	NA	NA	TRBJ2-1	TGTGCCATCAGTGCTAGCTTGGAGGGTGAGTTCTTC	CAISASLEGEFF
TRBV7-2	NA	NA	TRBJ2-6	TGTGCCAGCAGCTCCTCAGGACTCAACTCTGGGGCCAACGTCCTGACTTTC	CASSSSGLNSGANVLTF
TRBV19	NA	NA	TRBJ1-6	TGTGCCAGTAGTTTTCGCGTCGGGAATTCACCCCTCCACTTT	CASSFRVGNSPLHF
TRBV7-2	NA	NA	TRBJ2-7	TGTGCCAGCAGCTTAAATGGCTACGAGCAGTACTTC	CASSLNGYEQYF
TRBV7-8	NA	NA	TRBJ2-7	TGTGCCAGCAGCAATCGGCTCCTCTACGAGCAGTACTTC	CASSNRLLYEQYF
TRBV14	NA	once	TRBJ2-4	TGTGCCAGCAGCCCCGGTTCGAACATTCAGTACTTC	CASSPGSNIQYF
TRBV7-9	NA	NA	TRBJ2-1	TGTGCCAGCAGCTCCCCCCCAGGATCCCACAGGGTCAATGAGCAGTTCTTC	CASSSPPGSHRVNEQFF
TRBV27	NA	once	TRBJ1-3	TGTGCCAGCAGTTCATCAGCCCGTGCGGATGGAAACACCATATATTTT	CASSSSARADGNTIYF
TRBV9	TRBD1	NA	TRBJ2-1	TGTGCCAGCAGCGTAGCTGGGACAGTCGGTGAGCAGTTCTTC	CASSVAGTVGEQFF
TRBV5-1	NA	NA	TRBJ2-1	TGCGCCAGCAGCCTACAGGGATACAATGAGCAGTTCTTC	CASSLQGYNEQFF
TRBV5-4	NA	NA	TRBJ2-1	TGTGCCAGCAGCTTGGATCAGGATAACAATGAGCAGTTCTTC	CASSLDQDNNEQFF
TRBV6-5	TRBD1	NA	TRBJ2-3	TGTGCCAGCAGCTACCCGGGGACAGGGAGGAGTACGCAGTATTTT	CASSYPGTGRSTQYF
TRBV6-6	NA	few	TRBJ2-7	TGTGCCAGCAGTTACCCGACTTCCGGGGACGAGCAGTACTTC	CASSYPTSGDEQYF
TRBV6-1	NA	NA	TRBJ1-5	TGTGCCAGCAGTGAAGGCCTATTGGGAGGAACCAATCAGCCCCAGCATTTT	CASSEGLLGGTNQPQHF
TRBV27	TRBD2	NA	TRBJ2-2	TGTGCCAGCAGTTTACCCTTGAAGGGACTAGCGAACACCGGGGAGCTGTTTTTT	CASSLPLKGLANTGELFF
TRBV6-5	NA	NA	TRBJ2-1	TGTGCCAGCAGTCCGATTGGAAAGCAGTTCTTC	CASSPIGKQFF
TRBV7-9	NA	NA	TRBJ2-7	TGTGCCAGCAGCTTGAGGGGGGGTTTACGGGAGCAGTACTTC	CASSLRGGLREQYF
TRBV25-1	NA	few	TRBJ1-6	TGTGCCAGCAGTTGGGATTACGGAAATTCACCCCTCCACTTT	CASSWDYGNSPLHF